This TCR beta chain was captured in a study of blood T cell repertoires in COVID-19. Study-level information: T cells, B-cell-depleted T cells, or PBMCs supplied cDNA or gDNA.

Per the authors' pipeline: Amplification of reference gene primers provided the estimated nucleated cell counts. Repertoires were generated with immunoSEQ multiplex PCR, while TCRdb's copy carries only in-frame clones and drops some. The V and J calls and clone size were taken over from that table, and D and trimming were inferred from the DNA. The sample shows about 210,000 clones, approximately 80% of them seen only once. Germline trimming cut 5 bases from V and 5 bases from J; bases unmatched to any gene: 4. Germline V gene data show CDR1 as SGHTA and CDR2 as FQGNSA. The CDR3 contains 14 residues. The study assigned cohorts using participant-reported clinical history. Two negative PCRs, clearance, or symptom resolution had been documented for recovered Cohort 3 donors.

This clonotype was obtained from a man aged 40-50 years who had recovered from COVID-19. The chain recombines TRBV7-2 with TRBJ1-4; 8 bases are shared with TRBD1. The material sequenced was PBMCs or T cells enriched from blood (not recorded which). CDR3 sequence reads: CASSRRTGNEKLFF. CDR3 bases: TGTGCCAGCAGCAGAAGGACAGGGAATGAAAAACTGTTTTTT.